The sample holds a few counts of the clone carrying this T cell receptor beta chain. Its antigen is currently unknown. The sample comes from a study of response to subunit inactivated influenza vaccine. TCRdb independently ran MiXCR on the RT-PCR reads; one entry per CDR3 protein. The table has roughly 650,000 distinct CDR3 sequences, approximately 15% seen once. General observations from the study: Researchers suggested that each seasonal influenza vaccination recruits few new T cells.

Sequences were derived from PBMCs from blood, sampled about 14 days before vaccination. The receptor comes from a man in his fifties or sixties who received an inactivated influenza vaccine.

CDR3 sequence reads: CASRPDGNTEAFF. DNA of the CDR3: TGTGCCAGCAGACCGGACGGGAACACTGAAGCTTTCTTT. The chain has TRBV2 and TRBJ1-1; D not resolved. Trimming pared 6 bases from V and 1 base from J, leaving 9 bases between. Germline V gene lookup returns CDR1 SNHLY and CDR2 FYNNEI. The CDR3 is made up of 13 amino acids.